A single sample gave rise to the 18 T cell receptor beta chains below, sequenced in a study of blood T cell repertoires in COVID-19. This table comes from immunoSEQ multiplex PCR, and its TCRdb copy is limited to in-frame clones, with some not included. This table has around 38,000 clones, roughly nine tenths appearing once. The material sequenced was peripheral blood. The receptors here all came from a human donor in a cohort sampled during active COVID-19.

The V and J genes are TRBV7-6 and TRBJ1-1; D unresolved. Trimming removed 3 bases at V and 0 bases at J, with 17 bases between. The germline CDR1 and CDR2 sequences are SGHVS and FNYEAQ. CDR3 length equals 17 residues. CDR3 nucleotides: TGTGCCAGCAGCTTGGTTCGGGTAGGAGATATGAACACTGAAGCTTTCTTT. It is translated as CASSLVRVGDMNTEAFF.

The chain carries TRBV10-3 and TRBJ2-3, with 7 bases identical to TRBD2. The CDR3 has 15 residues. The V and J ends lost 6 bases and 0 bases, in that order; junction bases with no gene match: 6. Looked up from germline, CDR1 is ENHRY and CDR2 is SYGVKD. The CDR3 sequence is CAISPALASTDTQYF. The CDR3 DNA is TGTGCCATCAGCCCCGCACTAGCGAGCACAGATACGCAGTATTTT.

The chain couples TRBV12-3 or TRBV12-4 to TRBJ2-3, with a possible D match to TRBD2 (6 bases). Trimming pared 5 bases from V and 9 bases from J, leaving 12 bases between. This CDR3 has 12 amino acids. Here the CDR3 reads CASSLQGGTQYF. The CDR3 DNA sequence: TGTGCCAGCAGTCTCCAGGGAGGAACGCAGTATTTT.

The V gene is TRBV7-8, the J gene TRBJ1-2; D possibly corresponds to TRBD1 (5 bases). The germline CDR1 and CDR2 sequences are SGHVS and FQNEAQ. Between the trimmed V and J ends, which lost 0 bases and 3 bases, there was a span of 14 bases. This CDR3 is 16 amino acids long. The CDR3 is CASSLAVSGTHYGYTF. CDR3 bases: TGTGCCAGCAGCTTAGCTGTGTCCGGGACTCACTATGGCTACACCTTC. The entire variable domain, with the rest obtained from reference TRBV7-8 and TRBJ1-2, is as follows: GAGVSQSPRYKVAKRGQDVALRCDPISGHVSLFWYQQALGQGPEFLTYFQNEAQLDKSGLPSDRFFAERPEGSVSTLKIQRTQQEDSAVYLCASSLAVSGTHYGYTFGSGTRLTVV.

The chain uses TRBV29-1 and TRBJ2-1, with TRBD1 matching over 10 bases. The CDR3 extends over 16 amino acids. Germline V gene data show CDR1 as SQVTM and CDR2 as ANQGSEA. With 5 bases clipped from V and 0 bases from J, the junction kept 7 bases outside the gene matches. Here the CDR3 reads CSVRPGTGVSYNEQFF. In nucleotides, the CDR3 is TGCAGCGTTCGTCCCGGGACAGGGGTCTCCTACAATGAGCAGTTCTTC.

A single count supports this clone. The J gene is TRBJ1-1, the V gene TRBV5-8; D is possibly TRBD1 (6 bases). CDR1 and CDR2 from the germline V gene are SGHTS and YDEGEE. Trimming removed 10 bases at V and 1 base at J, with 17 bases between. The CDR3 is made up of 14 amino acids. Here the CDR3 reads CASPGAGANTEAFF. The CDR3 DNA sequence: TGTGCCTCCCCAGGGGCCGGGGCGAACACTGAAGCTTTCTTT.

The chain carries TRBV12-3 or TRBV12-4 and TRBJ1-6; tentative D call: TRBD1 (5 bases). Deletions cut 9 bases from V and 4 bases from J, with 10 bases between. The CDR3 has 13 amino acids. The CDR3 DNA follows: TGTGCCAGTTCCAGGGTATATAATTCACCCCTCCACTTT. Its protein is CASSRVYNSPLHF.

The CDR3: CASSLEGGETQYF. The CDR3 DNA reads as TGTGCCAGCAGCCTCGAGGGGGGGGAGACCCAGTACTTC. The rearrangement links TRBV13 to TRBJ2-5; D might be TRBD2 (7 bases). Germline V lookup: CDR1 PRHDT, CDR2 FYEKMQ (reference sequence). The germline V and J ends were trimmed by 5 bases and 5 bases, with 12 bases remaining between them. The CDR3 is 13 residues long.

This clone is labeled medium-sized. The V call is TRBV3-1 (or the pseudogene TRBV3-2), the J call TRBJ2-7, with a weak D call TRBD2 (6 bases). V was clipped by 7 bases and J by 1 base, with 14 bases between them. Germline CDR1 LGHDT, CDR2 YNNKEL (reference sequence). The CDR3 covers 14 residues. For the CDR3, the DNA is TGTGCCAGCAAGTGGTCCGGAGGGTCCTACGAGCAGTACTTC. Amino acid sequence: CASKWSGGSYEQYF.

The V call is TRBV12-5, the J call TRBJ2-5; the D gene is possibly TRBD1 (5 bases). This CDR3 has 14 residues. V was shortened by 8 bases and J by 1 base, with 14 bases between the two germline ends. Germline CDR1 and CDR2: LGHNT and FRNRAP. The CDR3 spells CASRWGEPQETQYF. The DNA for the CDR3 is TGTGCTAGTAGGTGGGGCGAACCCCAAGAGACCCAGTACTTC.

This chain joins TRBV27 and TRBJ2-2; D uncertain. The CDR3 loop spans 12 amino acids. Germline V CDR1 and CDR2: MNHEY, SMNVEV (reference sequence). V lost 3 bases to trimming and J lost 7 bases, with 6 bases between them. CDR3 DNA sequence: TGTGCCAGCAGTTTCCTCTACGGGGAGCTGTTTTTT. Its translation is CASSFLYGELFF.

This clone was seen a few times. The chain is built from TRBV5-6 and TRBJ1-2, with D unclear. Germline assignment: CDR1 SGHDT and CDR2 YYEEEE. Trimming shortened V by 0 bases and J by 6 bases, and 12 bases separated the two germline ends. The CDR3 runs 14 residues. The CDR3 region is CASSLVERADGYTF. The CDR3 DNA follows: TGTGCCAGCAGCTTGGTTGAGAGGGCCGATGGCTACACCTTC.

The chain recombines TRBV2 with TRBJ1-2; D is uncertain. V was pared by 10 bases and J by 8 bases, with 14 bases between. Germline loops: CDR1 SNHLY, CDR2 FYNNEI. The CDR3 covers 11 residues. CDR3 DNA sequence: TGTGCCATCAACTCAGGAATGGGCTACACCTTC. Translating gives CAINSGMGYTF.

The chain links TRBV7-9 to TRBJ2-7, with D perhaps TRBD2 (6 bases). This CDR3 has 14 residues. CDR1 and CDR2 (germline): SEHNR, FQNEAQ (reference sequence). V lost 3 bases to trimming and J lost 4 bases, with 13 bases between them. The CDR3 here is CASSFLSAGYEQYF. The DNA for the CDR3 is TGTGCCAGCAGCTTCCTCTCCGCGGGGTACGAGCAGTACTTC.

This chain links TRBV7-2 with TRBJ1-2, with a weak D call TRBD1 (6 bases). Trimming pared 5 bases from V and 2 bases from J, leaving 15 bases between. This CDR3 is 15 amino acids long. Germline V gene lookup returns CDR1 SGHTA and CDR2 FQGNSA. CDR3 DNA: TGTGCCAGCAGCCCGTCGGGGGGCACCAACTATGGCTACACCTTC. Encoded protein: CASSPSGGTNYGYTF. Combining the CDR3 with reference TRBV7-2 and TRBJ1-2 gives the whole variable domain GAGVSQSPSNKVTEKGKDVELRCDPISGHTALYWYRQSLGQGLEFLIYFQGNSAPDKSGLPSDRFSAERTGGSVSTLTIQRTQQEDSAVYLCASSPSGGTNYGYTFGSGTRLTVV.

This clone was recorded only once. The rearrangement links TRBV6-5 to TRBJ1-1; D might be TRBD1 (6 bases). CDR1 and CDR2 (germline): MNHEY, SVGAGI. The CDR3 spans 15 residues. V lost 7 bases and J 0 bases, leaving 15 bases between the germline ends. The CDR3 DNA is TGTGCCAGCACCGGACAGTCTAATGTGAACACTGAAGCTTTCTTT. It yields the protein CASTGQSNVNTEAFF.

This chain joins TRBV30 and TRBJ1-2, with 10 bases lining up with TRBD1. V was pared by 2 bases and J by 8 bases, with 5 bases of the junction left unmatched. Germline lookup yields CDR1 GTSNPN and CDR2 SVGIG (reference sequence). The CDR3 contains 13 residues. As DNA, the CDR3 is TGTGCCTGGAGTTCCGACAGGGGGCGAGGCTACACCTTC. Its translation: CAWSSDRGRGYTF.

V usage is TRBV2 and J usage is TRBJ2-5, with D perhaps TRBD1 (5 bases). The V end lost 3 bases, the J end lost 5 bases, and 10 bases lay between the germline ends. Germline CDR1 and CDR2: SNHLY and FYNNEI. The CDR3 totals 13 residues. The CDR3 DNA follows: TGTGCCAGCAGTGACAGGGCCCGGGAGACCCAGTACTTC. It specifies CASSDRARETQYF.